Shown below are 7 T cell receptor beta chains from a single sample sequenced in a study of T cells in Graves' hyperthyroidism and ophthalmopathy. What was amplified from RNA transcripts were TCR beta CDR3 regions. Carried out on the TCR CDR3, a first-round RT-PCR used the HTBI primer set. TCRdb reprocessed the multiplex PCR reads via MiXCR and lists one record per CDR3 protein. The sample shows about 380,000 distinct CDR3 sequences, approximately 14% of them seen only once. Sequencing input: blood. These TCRs come from an older woman with Graves' hyperthyroidism.

This clonotype was seen repeatedly, ten times or more. J is TRBJ2-2 and V is TRBV7-9; D is unclear. This CDR3 comprises 14 residues. V was clipped by 2 bases and J by 3 bases, with 7 bases between them. Germline V gives CDR1 SEHNR, CDR2 FQNEAQ (reference sequence). The CDR3, as DNA: TGTGCCAGCAGCTTACGTCCGGACACCGGGGAGCTGTTTTTT. Amino acid sequence: CASSLRPDTGELFF.

This clonotype was counted only a few times. This chain uses TRBV10-1 with TRBJ2-7; 7 bases map to TRBD1. The germline V gene encodes CDR1 WNHNN and CDR2 SYGVQD (reference sequence). Trimming removed 0 bases from V and 0 bases from J; junction bases left unmatched: 14. This CDR3 contains 19 residues. The CDR3 is CASSESTGDPGLPSYEQYF. The CDR3 region has the DNA TGCGCCAGCAGTGAGTCTACAGGGGACCCCGGCCTCCCCTCCTACGAGCAGTACTTC.

This rearrangement joins TRBV14 to TRBJ2-1; the D is unclear. Trimming pared 0 bases from V and 2 bases from J, leaving 2 bases between. Germline V lookup: CDR1 SGHDN, CDR2 FVKESK. The CDR3 runs to 13 residues. CDR3 sequence reads: CASSQDPYNEQFF. The CDR3 coding sequence is TGTGCCAGCAGCCAAGACCCCTACAATGAGCAGTTCTTC.

This clonotype has a count of ten or more. The chain has TRBV24-1 and TRBJ2-3; 8 nucleotides agree with TRBD2. V shed 1 base and J 6 bases; nucleotides not matched to a gene: 8. This CDR3 comprises 16 residues. From germline, CDR1 is KGHDR and CDR2 SFDVKD. DNA for the CDR3: TGTGCCACCAGTGATTTAGGACTAGCAGAGGGGGATACGCAGTATTTT. Translated, it gives CATSDLGLAEGDTQYF.

This chain joins TRBV6-1 and TRBJ2-1, with 11 positions matching TRBD2. Germline CDR1 reads MNHNS; CDR2 reads SASEGT. The junction had 12 bases not matched to a gene; V was cut back by 6 bases and J by 8 bases. This CDR3 spans 16 amino acids. The CDR3 nucleotides read TGTGCCAGCAGATCTGGGACTAGCGGCCTTAGGGATGAGCAGTTCTTC. Protein product: CASRSGTSGLRDEQFF.

Many counts were recorded for this clonotype. The chain is built from TRBV20-1 and TRBJ2-3; no clear D gene. The CDR3 extends over 14 amino acids. Germline V lookup: CDR1 DFQATT, CDR2 SNEGSKA (reference sequence). The ends were cut back, 4 bases at V and 6 bases at J, with 17 bases in the middle. DNA for the CDR3: TGCAGTGCTACTGCGGCGGTCCTTGGCGATACGCAGTATTTT. Residues: CSATAAVLGDTQYF.

The chain recombines TRBV11-2 with TRBJ2-3; 14 bases are shared with TRBD2. The V gene's germline CDR1 is SGHAT and CDR2 FQNNGV. J lost 4 bases, V lost 3 bases, and 6 bases had no gene match. The CDR3 spans 17 residues. CDR3: CASSFSTSGRASDTQYF. CDR3 DNA: TGTGCCAGCAGCTTTTCGACTAGCGGGAGGGCTTCAGATACGCAGTATTTT. Supplemented by reference TRBV11-2 and TRBJ2-3, the full variable domain reads EAGVAQSPRYKIIEKRQSVAFWCNPISGHATLYWYQQILGQGPKLLIQFQNNGVVDDSQLPKDRFSAERLKGVDSTLKIQPAKLEDSAVYLCASSFSTSGRASDTQYFGPGTRLTVL.